The following is a TCR beta chain sequence with its context. No cognate antigen has been identified for it. Per-nucleotide qualities are absent, and no much larger clonotype sits a single base away. A patient counted as having stable Graves' hyperthyroidism if no progression to ophthalmopathy occurred over 18 months of follow-up. Hyperthyroidism patients were aged 18 to 65 years and newly diagnosed, with disease duration of less than 2 months. Any patient with an uncontrolled infection, another autoimmune disease, pregnancy or lactation was excluded. Diagnoses relied on clinical symptoms, serum thyroxine and TRAb, thyroid ultrasound and orbital computed tomography. Ficoll-Paque density gradient centrifugation was used to isolate PBMCs from around 10 ml of fresh peripheral blood. Trizol reagent was used to extract total RNA, and RNA quality was then checked on an Agilent 2100 Bioanalyzer. The data are from a study of T cells in Graves' hyperthyroidism and ophthalmopathy (dated by TCRdb to between 2018 and 2021). With regard to the full study: Peripheral blood was sampled at the time of initial diagnosis, prior to any treatment. To identify distinguishing TCR V-J signatures, a discovery cohort of around 100 patients was used, comprising roughly 45 with Graves' ophthalmopathy and some 60 with stable Graves' hyperthyroidism. Prospective prediction of ophthalmopathy was tested in an independent validation cohort consisting of 18 to 20 hyperthyroidism patients and 15 or so patients who later progressed to ophthalmopathy. For training and testing, the 100 or so patients in the discovery cohort were randomly divided in a 7:3 ratio. In addition, the study compared T-cell repertoires in thyroid tissue and in blood from about six Graves' hyperthyroidism patients. Once sampling was done, hyperthyroidism patients were given methimazole at a starting dose of 30 mg daily, whereas ophthalmopathy patients were given high-dose intravenous methylprednisolone. TCR Vbeta CDR3 sequencing of roughly 140 peripheral blood samples (43 ophthalmopathy, around 80 hyperthyroidism and roughly 17 progressor patients) is reported in the paper.

General conclusions and limits of the study: In cross-validation, a model built on a 13 V-J signature told ophthalmopathy apart from stable hyperthyroidism with 87.88% sensitivity and approximately 81% specificity, and in testing the same model reached 80%/75%. In validation, the model predicted progression to ophthalmopathy with about 71% sensitivity and 72% to 85% specificity, a median of around 6.6 months before onset. Most expanded thyroid clonotypes (frequency above 0.001) were also detected in blood, a finding suggesting that blood repertoires may reflect thyroid immune responses. Sample size was not statistically predetermined, and investigators were not blinded to group allocation.

The TCR beta CDR3 regions were amplified from the RNA transcripts. For the first round of RT-PCR on the TCR CDR3, the HTBI primer set was used together with the Qiagen OneStep RT-PCR kit. Libraries were constructed in a second round of multiplex PCR, after which size selection and purification were carried out. Libraries were sequenced paired-end with 100 bp reads on an Illumina HiSeq2000. The published analysis was carried out like this. SOAPnuke was used to process the raw data, throwing out any read that contained adapters or uncalled bases, had a mean Phred below 15, or lacked an exact constant-primer or identifier match. COPE v1.2.5 was used to merge high-quality paired reads, and clonotypes were defined as unique nucleotide sequences. Clonotypes were aligned to IMGT TRBV, TRBD and TRBJ reference segments using MiTCR v1.1. The analysis was restricted to V-J combinations with a frequency above 0.0001, which together covered 99% to 99.2% of the repertoires. A TCS score was defined as the ratio of F50 (clonal expansion) to E x V (chaos), with BLOSUM62-based TCRdist applied between CDR3 peptides within each V-J. Welch's t-statistics and random forest reduced roughly 530 V-J features to roughly 13, which were used in a naive Bayes classifier (R e1071). TCRdb handled the public reads itself, with Q25 trimming in fastp and clone calling in MiXCR, and kept productive beta chains. CDR3 protein duplicates are merged, each entry listing the most common genes and DNA. The authors' filters were not applied to this entry. The sample profile shows roughly 93,000 distinct CDR3 sequences; around 50% of them were found once. Clones ranked in the top ten supply 27% of the sample.

CDR1 SGHVS and CDR2 FQNEAQ were looked up in the germline V gene. There are 13 amino acids in the CDR3, from cysteine to phenylalanine inclusive. The DNA shown is the 39-base CDR3, in frame from base 1. V is reduced by 0 bases and J by 2 bases, leaving a spacing of 3 bases between them. The sequence is built from TRBV7-8 and TRBJ2-3; no D gene can be assigned with confidence. Source material: blood. This clonotype was obtained from a woman aged 35 to 49 with Graves' hyperthyroidism. The base sequence is TGTGCCAGCAGCTTAGCGGACACAGATACGCAGTATTTT. This sequence encodes CASSLADTDTQYF.